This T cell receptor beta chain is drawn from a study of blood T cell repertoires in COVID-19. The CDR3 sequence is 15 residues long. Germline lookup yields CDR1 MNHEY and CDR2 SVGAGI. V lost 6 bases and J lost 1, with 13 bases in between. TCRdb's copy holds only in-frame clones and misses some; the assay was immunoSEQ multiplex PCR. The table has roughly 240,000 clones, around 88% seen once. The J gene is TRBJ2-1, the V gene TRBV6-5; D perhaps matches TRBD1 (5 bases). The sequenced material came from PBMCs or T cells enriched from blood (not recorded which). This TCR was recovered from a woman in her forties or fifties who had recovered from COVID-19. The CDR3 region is CASRQDLTSYNEQFF. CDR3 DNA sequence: TGTGCCAGCAGACAGGATCTAACATCCTACAATGAGCAGTTCTTC.